The entry below gives a single T cell receptor beta chain sequence along with its context. The sample comes from a study of identical twins. TCRdb itself ran the 5' RACE reads through MiXCR, one entry per CDR3 protein. The sample contains around 960,000 distinct CDR3 sequences, roughly an eighth of which appear only once. These data were also reused for a study on yellow fever vaccine responses in identical twins.

The sequence was collected from a young woman in good health. Source material: PBMCs.

The chain's CDR3 is CASSRGAPLYNEQFF. The CDR3, as DNA: TGTGCCAGCAGTAGAGGAGCACCTCTTTACAATGAGCAGTTCTTC. This chain joins TRBV14 and TRBJ2-1, with D unresolved. The CDR3 is made up of 15 amino acids. With 6 bases removed from V and 4 bases from J, the gap between germline ends came to 16 bases. Germline-derived CDR1 and CDR2 are SGHDN and FVKESK.